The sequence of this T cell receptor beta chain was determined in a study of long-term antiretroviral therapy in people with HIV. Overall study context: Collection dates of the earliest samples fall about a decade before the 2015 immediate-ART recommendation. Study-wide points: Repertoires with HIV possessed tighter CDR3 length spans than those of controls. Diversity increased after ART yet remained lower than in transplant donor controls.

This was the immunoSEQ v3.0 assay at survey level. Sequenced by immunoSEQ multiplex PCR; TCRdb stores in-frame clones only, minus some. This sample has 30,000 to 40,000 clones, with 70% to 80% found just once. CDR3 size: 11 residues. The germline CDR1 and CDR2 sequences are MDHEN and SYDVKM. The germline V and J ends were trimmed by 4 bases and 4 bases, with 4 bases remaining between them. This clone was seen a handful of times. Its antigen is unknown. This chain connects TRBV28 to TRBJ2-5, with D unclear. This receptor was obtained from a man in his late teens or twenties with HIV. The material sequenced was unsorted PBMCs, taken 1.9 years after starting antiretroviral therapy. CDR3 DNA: TGTGCCAGCAGTTCCCTAGAGACCCAGTACTTC. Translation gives CASSSLETQYF.